Below are 21 T cell receptor beta chains sequenced from a single sample in a study of blood T cell repertoires in COVID-19 (dated by TCRdb to 2019 to 2021). The method was the immunoSEQ multiplex PCR assay. TCRdb took over this immuneACCESS table, retaining in-frame rearrangements with V and J assigned. Such tables are incomplete; in checked studies, under half of the missing clones stem from an unresolved V gene, and the remainder is unexplained. The sample includes around 150,000 clones, with about nine tenths observed a single time. Of the sample, around 4.6% falls within the top ten clones. Sequences were obtained from peripheral blood. These receptors were taken from a woman aged 60-70 years with active or convalescent COVID-19.

This clone has only a few counts. This rearrangement joins TRBV19 to TRBJ1-4; a weak D match, TRBD1 (6 bases). V lost 5 bases and J 13 bases, leaving 17 bases between the germline ends. From germline, CDR1 is LNHDA and CDR2 SQIVND (reference sequence). The CDR3 extends over 13 amino acids. The CDR3, as DNA: TGTGCCAGTAGTCCGACAGGCTCCGGCAGACTGTTTTTT. It codes for CASSPTGSGRLFF.

The chain recombines TRBV5-6 with TRBJ2-7; no firm D call. The CDR3 runs to 14 residues. In germline, CDR1 is SGHDT, CDR2 YYEEEE. With 0 bases removed from V and 0 bases from J, the gap between germline ends came to 7 bases. As DNA, the CDR3 is TGTGCCAGCAGCTTGGTTGGTAGCTCCTACGAGCAGTACTTC. It is translated as CASSLVGSSYEQYF. Full variable domain (outside the CDR3, taken from reference TRBV5-6 and TRBJ2-7): DAGVTQSPTHLIKTRGQQVTLRCSPKSGHDTVSWYQQALGQGPQFIFQYYEEEERQRGNFPDRFSGHQFPNYSSELNVNALLLGDSALYLCASSLVGSSYEQYFGPGTRLTVT.

V usage is TRBV12-5 and J usage is TRBJ2-7, with D maybe TRBD1 (6 bases). Looked up from germline, CDR1 is LGHNT and CDR2 is FRNRAP. The germline V and J ends were trimmed by 6 bases and 2 bases, with 11 bases remaining between them. The CDR3 loop spans 13 amino acids. The CDR3 is CASGVTGTYEQYF. The CDR3 bases are TGTGCTAGTGGAGTCACAGGGACCTACGAGCAGTACTTC.

The chain joins TRBV10-3 to TRBJ2-3; D is possibly TRBD1 (6 bases). Trimming took off 2 bases at V and 1 base at J, with 16 bases between the two ends. CDR1 is ENHRY and CDR2 is SYGVKD in the germline V gene. There are 17 residues in the CDR3. CDR3 nucleotide sequence: TGTGCCATCAGTGAGCGGATACAGGGTATGGGCACAGATACGCAGTATTTT. Residues: CAISERIQGMGTDTQYF.

This chain joins TRBV7-9 and TRBJ1-3; maybe TRBD1 (6 bases). V was cut by 5 bases and J by 0 bases, with 17 bases left in between. Germline CDR1 is SEHNR and CDR2 is FQNEAQ (reference sequence). The CDR3 contains 17 residues. DNA for the CDR3: TGTGCCAGCAGCACGGGGGGGGCCCTCAGCTCTGGAAACACCATATATTTT. Translating gives CASSTGGALSSGNTIYF.

This clone appeared many times. This specimen includes other DNA sequences encoding the same CDR3. This chain uses TRBV7-2 with TRBJ1-3; 9 bases map to TRBD1. Losses at the gene ends were 3 bases for V and 3 bases for J; bases not matched to a gene: 0. Germline CDR1 is SGHTA and CDR2 is FQGNSA. The CDR3 has 14 amino acids. The CDR3 DNA reads as TGTGCCAGCAGCTTGACAGGGGGTGGAAACACCATATATTTT. It is translated as CASSLTGGGNTIYF.

The chain uses TRBV10-3 and TRBJ1-1; TRBD1 agrees at 7 bases. The germline gives CDR1 ENHRY, CDR2 SYGVKD. This CDR3 has 14 residues. The V segment lost 4 bases and the J segment 5 bases; nucleotides outside the gene matches: 7. The CDR3: CAISGWDSATEAFF. The CDR3 DNA sequence: TGTGCCATCAGTGGCTGGGACAGTGCGACTGAAGCTTTCTTT.

CDR3 sequence (DNA): TGTGCCAGTAGTGCGGACGGACTAGCTGGGAACTATGGCTACACCTTC. Translating it yields CASSADGLAGNYGYTF. The V gene is TRBV19, the J gene TRBJ1-2, with no clear D. CDR3 size: 16 residues. V lost 5 bases, J lost 2 bases, and 18 bases lay in between. The germline V gene encodes CDR1 LNHDA and CDR2 SQIVND (reference sequence).

The chain joins TRBV18 to TRBJ2-7; the match to TRBD1 covers 10 bases. The CDR3 extends over 15 amino acids. V shed 3 bases, J shed 5 bases, and the junction held 7 bases outside the gene matches. Germline CDR1 is KGHSH and CDR2 is LQKENI. The CDR3 region is CASSPGGQGVHEQYF. The CDR3 region has the DNA TGTGCCAGCTCACCGGGTGGACAGGGGGTCCACGAGCAGTACTTC.

Concerning this clone itself: Other nucleotide sequences from this sample produce the same CDR3. V usage is TRBV6-5 and J usage is TRBJ1-2; 7 nucleotides agree with TRBD1. The V segment lost 6 bases and the J segment 0 bases; nucleotides outside the gene matches: 7. Looked up from germline, CDR1 is MNHEY and CDR2 is SVGAGI. The CDR3 covers 15 residues. DNA of the CDR3: TGTGCCAGCAGCCAAGGACAGGACGCTAACTATGGCTACACCTTC. Amino acid sequence: CASSQGQDANYGYTF.

V is TRBV5-3 and J is TRBJ1-5, with D tentatively TRBD1 (6 bases). TRBV5-3 is an ORF, with its function uncertain. The CDR3 covers 16 residues. Trimming took 4 bases from V and 0 from J, leaving 14 bases between them. The CDR3 DNA reads TGTGCCAGAAGCCGGAACAGGGTAGTTAGCAATCAGCCCCAGCATTTT. Encoded protein: CARSRNRVVSNQPQHF.

The CDR3 reads CASSQEIPVNTEAFF. The CDR3 coding sequence is TGCGCCAGCAGCCAAGAGATCCCGGTGAACACTGAAGCTTTCTTT. This chain connects TRBV4-3 to TRBJ1-1; D remains unclear. The CDR3 totals 15 residues. Trimming took off 0 bases at V and 0 bases at J, with 8 bases between the two ends. The germline CDR1 and CDR2 sequences are LGHNA and YSLEER.

V gene TRBV30 combines with J gene TRBJ1-5; 12 nucleotides align to TRBD1. Per the germline V gene, CDR1 is GTSNPN and CDR2 is SVGIG (reference sequence). J gave up 6 bases and V 3 bases, and 3 bases lay outside the gene matches. The length of the CDR3 is 14 residues. The CDR3 coding sequence is TGTGCCTGGAGGGGACAGGGGGCGACTCAGCCCCAGCATTTT. Amino acid sequence: CAWRGQGATQPQHF.

J is TRBJ1-2 and V is TRBV5-1; 8 nucleotides agree with TRBD1. The germline V gene has CDR1 SGHRS and CDR2 YFSETQ. This CDR3 is built from 16 residues. After removal of 0 bases from V and 8 bases from J, the junction contained 12 bases not matched to a gene. CDR3 in amino acids: CASSLGQGAGQGGYTF. The CDR3 DNA sequence: TGCGCCAGCAGCTTGGGCCAGGGGGCGGGTCAAGGCGGCTACACCTTC.

The chain combines TRBV18 with TRBJ2-7, with TRBD1 identical over 10 bases. CDR3 length equals 15 residues. V was pared by 0 bases and J by 2 bases, with 1 base of the junction left unmatched. CDR1 KGHSH and CDR2 LQKENI come from the germline V gene. CDR3 in DNA: TGTGCCAGCTCACCACCCGGGACAGGGGCCTACGAGCAGTACTTC. It codes for CASSPPGTGAYEQYF.

V usage is TRBV30 and J usage is TRBJ1-3, with TRBD1 matching 10 bases. The V gene's germline CDR1 is GTSNPN and CDR2 SVGIG (reference sequence). The CDR3 extends over 15 amino acids. The V and J ends lost 6 bases and 1 base, in that order; junction bases with no gene match: 6. The CDR3 loop is CACTRTGGSGNTIYF. CDR3 in DNA: TGTGCCTGTACTCGGACAGGGGGATCTGGAAACACCATATATTTT.

The chain employs TRBV11-2 and TRBJ2-3; TRBD2 aligns across 14 bases. The CDR3 is made up of 18 amino acids. Germline lookup yields CDR1 SGHAT and CDR2 FQNNGV. Trimming removed 5 bases from V and 0 bases from J; junction bases left unmatched: 7. CDR3 residues: CASSPGTSGGFSTDTQYF. As DNA, the CDR3 is TGTGCCAGCAGCCCAGGGACTAGCGGGGGCTTTAGCACAGATACGCAGTATTTT.

This clone was observed a handful of times. This specimen includes other DNA sequences encoding the same CDR3. This rearrangement joins TRBV3-1 (or the pseudogene TRBV3-2) to TRBJ1-5, with D perhaps matching TRBD1 (5 bases). The CDR3 has 15 amino acids. Trimming stripped 0 bases from V and 3 bases from J, with 9 bases between. Germline V gene data show CDR1 as LGHDT and CDR2 as YNNKEL (reference sequence). CDR3 nucleotides: TGTGCCAGCAGCCAAGATGGGGGGGTCAATCAGCCCCAGCATTTT. It is translated as CASSQDGGVNQPQHF.

V gene TRBV9 combines with J gene TRBJ2-3, with D perhaps matching TRBD2 (7 bases). Germline V gives CDR1 SGDLS, CDR2 YYNGEE. The length of the CDR3 is 16 residues. Between the trimmed V and J ends, which lost 1 base and 2 bases, there was a span of 14 bases. CDR3 DNA sequence: TGTGCCAGCAGCGTATATACGGGGGGCTTCACAGATACGCAGTATTTT. This codes for CASSVYTGGFTDTQYF.

The chain links TRBV3-1 (or the pseudogene TRBV3-2) to TRBJ1-1, with D unclear. The germline gives CDR1 LGHDT, CDR2 YNNKEL (reference sequence). The V end lost 1 base, the J end lost 4 bases, and 10 bases lay between the germline ends. The CDR3 spans 14 residues. This CDR3 reads CASSQGTSCTEAFF. The DNA for the CDR3 is TGTGCCAGCAGCCAAGGGACTTCTTGCACTGAAGCTTTCTTT.

The chain couples TRBV18 to TRBJ1-1, with D possibly TRBD1 on 5 matching bases. Trimming took 6 bases from V and 5 from J, leaving 10 bases between them. CDR3 length: 12 amino acids. In germline, CDR1 is KGHSH, CDR2 LQKENI. CDR3 DNA: TGTGCCAGCTCTGACAGAATTACTGAAGCTTTCTTT. It yields the protein CASSDRITEAFF.